The entry below describes one T cell receptor (beta chain). No antigen is known for it. CDR1 and CDR2 from the germline V gene are LGHDT and YNNKEL (reference sequence). The CDR3 is made up of 15 amino acids. V was pared by 4 bases and J by 9 bases, with 10 bases of the junction left unmatched. The data originate from a study of Ad26.COV2.S vaccination and SARS-CoV-2 variants. General observations from the study: Vaccinees reportedly had broad spike-specific CD8+ and CD4+ T cell responses.

The data were produced by immunoSEQ multiplex PCR, yet TCRdb's version contains in-frame clones alone and is incomplete. The sample lists some 330,000 clones, 75% to 90% occurring once. Treatment defined: 15 to 20 received Ad26.COV2.S at low or high dose, single or two shots; a few received placebo; per-sample allocation not given. Specimen acquisition occurred on day 63 following the initial vaccine or placebo injection. Sequencing was performed on peripheral blood, taken in a trial of Ad26.COV2.S vaccine versus placebo. This chain joins TRBV3-1 (or the pseudogene TRBV3-2) and TRBJ2-1, with TRBD2 matching 9 bases. This clonotype originated in a person aged 18 to 59 who received the Ad26.COV2.S COVID-19 vaccine or a placebo. The CDR3 coding sequence is TGTGCCAGCAGCCCCCTGTTTAGCGGGAGCGCTGAGCAGTTCTTC. Translating gives CASSPLFSGSAEQFF.